This T cell receptor (beta chain) was documented in a study of shared clonotypes between healthy human individuals (dated by TCRdb to 2018 to 2021). Notes on the research overall: The cohort comprised two women and a few men aged 18 to 49 years. To estimate repertoire size and how much clonotype sharing occurs between individuals, the study deeply sequenced the blood TCR repertoires of roughly 5 healthy adults. Each donor's leukapheresis produced roughly between roughly 0.85 and 10 billion PBMCs. Different laboratories and diverse techniques were used to prepare libraries and sequence TCR repertoires, to increase sequencing depth and limit assay-specific biases.

The investigation overall reported the following: Sampling was limited to blood, and TCR repertoires in tissue likely differ from TCR repertoires in blood. Because the study included only a small number of donors, the genetic and exposure-history diversity represented was limited. Pairwise subsampling indicated that sequencing depth was expected to affect the degree of clonotype sharing among donors.

The CDR3 starts with the cysteine, ends with the phenylalanine, and has 16 residues. Only the CDR3 DNA is retained, 48 bases long and in frame from the first base. The germline V end is reduced by 5 bases and the J end by 8 bases; junction bases left unmatched: 15. Sequences LNHNV (CDR1) and YYDKDF (CDR2) are obtained from the germline V gene (reference sequence). Using the deep immunoSEQ assay, TCR CDR3 regions were amplified from genomic DNA by multiplex PCR. Extracted genomic DNA from each cell subset was spread evenly across all wells of several immunoSEQ 96-well plates, with each plate serving as a replicate. For unsorted PBMC, each replicate PCR was loaded with 250 to 300 ng genomic DNA, equivalent to 30,000 or so T cell genomes. Genomic DNA from unsorted PBMC was sequenced over ten immunoSEQ deep assay plates. Purified libraries were measured with a Qubit 3.0 fluorometer, size-checked on a Bioanalyzer 2100, and measured again with the KAPA Library Quantification kit. A separate single-read 150-cycle Illumina NextSeq 550 flow cell was used to sequence each immunoSEQ 96-well plate. The original pipeline was this. Because the immunoSEQ output held only junctional sequences and lacked quality scores, the filtering could not match the filtering applied to full-length reads. To assign V/J genes and CDR3, sequences were annotated against IMGT germline references using PyIR, a Python wrapper for IgBLAST v1.9. Any read was removed if the V/J assignment was weak (E-value above 1e-6), the CDR3 was missing, or the read contained stop codons, out-of-frame junctions, or ambiguous translated residues. A V3J clonotype was defined by an identical inferred V gene, J gene, and CDR3 amino acid sequence. To compute the percentage overlap between repertoires, the number of shared unique clonotypes was divided by the size of the smaller repertoire. RTK rarefaction, the Chao1 estimator, and Recon v2.1 estimates of unobserved clonotypes were used to assess repertoire richness. Not all clones reach the TCRdb copy of this immuneACCESS table, which keeps in-frame sequences only. Checked studies attribute under half of the gap to unresolved V genes and leave the rest unexplained. That table gives V, J and clone size, and the DNA gave D and trimming. The sample table lists about half a million clones, 75% to 85% of them with a count of one. The ten largest clonotypes hold 10% to 15% of the sample.

The donors were healthy, HIV-negative adults who had no recently reported acute infections or vaccinations. Every donor was a Caucasian adult residing in Nashville, Tennessee, USA. For unsorted samples, tens of millions of PBMCs were counted, and genomic DNA was extracted using the QIAamp DNA Blood Mini kit. After blood collection by leukapheresis, PBMCs were isolated using Ficoll-Histopaque density gradient centrifugation and then cryopreserved in the vapor phase of liquid nitrogen. This clone showed up just a few times. What this receptor recognizes is not known. One base away there is no much larger clone; base qualities are not given.

The sequencing sample was made of PBMCs. This TCR was recovered from a woman aged 40 to 50 in good health. Some clones in this sample may be carry-over from other donors' samples. Rearrangement joined TRBV15 to TRBJ2-1, with 7 middle bases fitting TRBD2. In nucleotide form, the sequence is TGTGCCACCAGCTCAAGACTGGCGGGAGATATAGATGAGCAGTTCTTC. Its coded protein is CATSSRLAGDIDEQFF.